The present entry profiles one T cell receptor (beta chain) with its context. This record belongs to a study of blood T cell repertoires in COVID-19. Study summary: Italy, Spain and the United States were the sources of the convalescent and acute COVID-19 samples. Sources were T cells, B-cell-depleted T cells, or PBMCs; the material itself was cDNA or gDNA.

Trimming pared 3 bases from V and 4 bases from J, leaving 13 bases between. The CDR3 spans 14 residues. CDR1 and CDR2 from the germline V gene are DFQATT and SNEGSKA (reference sequence). Per the study methods: Quantification of nucleated cells was approximated via reference gene primer amplification. The data were produced by immunoSEQ multiplex PCR, yet TCRdb's version contains in-frame clones alone and is incomplete. D and trimming were read from the DNA, whereas the V and J calls and clone size are those reported in that table. The profile shows tens of thousands of clones, 84% of them singletons.

This receptor was obtained from a man aged 70 or older with active COVID-19. The sample taken for sequencing was peripheral blood. This chain links TRBV20-1 with TRBJ1-3, with a weak D call TRBD1 (5 bases). The CDR3 DNA reads TGCAGTGCTAGTGAGCTTCAGGGAGGAAACACCATATATTTT. This sequence encodes CSASELQGGNTIYF.